The T cell receptor beta chain described here comes from a study of hypomethylating agent response in myelodysplastic syndrome (dated by TCRdb to 2020 to 2023). Some background on the complete study: Patients were treated with the hypomethylating agents azacitidine (about 70% of the 11) or decitabine (3 of 11). TET2 was the most frequent mutation, present in about 45% of the 11 patients. Complete response or hematologic improvement was achieved by six patients, and about 5 patients were classified as non-responders. Complete response or hematologic improvement counted as response, and patients meeting neither criterion were classed as non-responders. Patients had a mean age of approximately 67 +/- 5.9 years, and a diploid cytogenetic profile was the most common. Among the myelodysplastic syndrome patients in the cohort, several were male and 2 were female. General findings and caveats noted by the study authors: Novel clonotypes appeared more often in responders, whereas non-responders had more contracted clonotypes after treatment. Age matching of healthy control donors to MDS patients was not performed, and the MDS versus healthy comparison could have been impacted by this lack of age matching. Only 10 to 12 patients were analyzed, so the study cohort was small. A possible recognition of novel MDS antigens by the shared GLIPH2 clusters was not confirmed and needs experimental validation. No significant change in richness, rarefaction diversity or clonality was detected after hypomethylating agent treatment, either across all patients or within response groups.

Notes on this clone: This receptor's antigen is unknown. Base qualities are missing; no much larger clone stands one base away.

At the junction V is shortened by 4 bases and J by 5 bases, with 14 bases in between. The germline V gene (reference sequence) gives CDR1 as SGHAT and CDR2 as FQDESV. From cysteine to phenylalanine, the CDR3 is 14 amino acids long. The DNA shown is the 42-base CDR3, in frame from base 1. The library was built by means of the immunoSEQ multiplex PCR assay. Each sample was run at survey resolution as two replicates of roughly 200 ng apiece, for a total of roughly 400 ng of DNA. The hsTCRB kit detected rearranged TCRB sequences in genomic DNA using multiplex PCR primers targeting V and J genes. The CDR3 region was amplified in a first PCR of roughly 33 cycles using the QIAGEN Multiplex PCR Kit. An approximately 8-cycle second PCR added sample barcodes and Illumina adapters to each replicate. A QuantStudio 6 together with the KAPA library quantification kit was used to quantify the pooled libraries. About 15 pM of pooled libraries was sequenced on an Illumina MiSeq using 156-cycle single-end reads plus a 15-cycle index read. The paper's processing steps were these. Of roughly 180,000 unique clonotypes, 1.7% were flagged by VDJdb annotation as previously reported viral-epitope-specific. Raw reads were processed into normalized, annotated TCRB repertoires with the immunoSEQ Data Assistant and immunoSEQ Analyzer. Clonotype analysis used the immunarch R package version 0.6.5 and BioAnalyzer. Richness was estimated after downsampling every repertoire to the clone count of the smallest repertoire. Clonotypes were categorized as expanded, contracted or novel by Fisher's exact tests, where a novel clonotype had zero frequency before treatment. Significantly changed CDR3 beta sequences were clustered with GLIPH2 at simulation_depth=1000 and kmer_min_depth=3, and CDR3s shorter than five residues were left out. TCRdb took over this immuneACCESS table, retaining in-frame rearrangements with V and J assigned. Such tables are incomplete; in checked studies, under half of the missing clones stem from an unresolved V gene, and the remainder is unexplained. V and J calls and clone size are as listed in that table; D and trimming were resolved from the DNA. This sample holds 950 to 1,300 clones; 80% to 90% were observed only once. The biggest ten clones account for around 20% of the sample.

T-cell subsets were not sorted, and bulk bone marrow was analyzed instead. Bone marrow from some 11 myelodysplastic syndrome patients was immunosequenced for TCR beta CDR3 regions before and after hypomethylating agent therapy. For longitudinal repertoire tracking, a baseline bone marrow plus two to three bone marrows at different post-treatment timepoints were contributed by each patient. Genomic DNA was extracted from whole bone marrow, and quality was checked by TapeStation, NanoDrop OneC and PicoGreen assays. This sample comprised bone marrow, obtained before or after starting hypomethylating agent treatment for myelodysplastic syndrome (not recorded which). The chain uses TRBV11-1 and TRBJ2-5; the D call is possibly TRBD1 or TRBD2, each sharing 5 bases. This receptor was taken from a human donor with myelodysplastic syndrome. The DNA reads as follows: TGTGCCAGCAGCTACCAGGGAGTACGCGAGACCCAGTACTTC. It translates to CASSYQGVRETQYF.